Sequencing of this T cell receptor (beta chain) was carried out in a study of CD8+ T cells in alopecia areata. As for the study in general: Skin from roughly 6-13-month-old C3H/HeJ graft donors with spontaneous alopecia went to roughly 6-10-week-old female C3H/HeJ mice. Study-level points and caveats: TCRs were shared less clearly across patients than in mice, possibly for HLA-related reasons. Scalp sequencing captures resident alphabeta T cells of normal skin too. The study found higher clonality in lesional than normal scalp, especially in alopecia totalis/universalis.

Cells that came from pooled cutaneous lymph nodes were sorted using CD4, CD8alpha, NKG2D, NKG2ACE and other markers. Germline CDR1 and CDR2: FNHDT and SITEND (reference sequence). The CDR3 covers 16 residues. J was trimmed by 2 bases and V by 1 base; bases with no gene match: 3. Following RNA extraction, reverse transcription yielded cDNA that acted as the sequencing template. Some clones are missing from TCRdb's copy, which holds only in-frame ones; the method was immunoSEQ multiplex PCR. The specimen gives around 290,000 clones without singletons; the ten biggest hold about 1.2%. This clone was counted between two and nine times. Antigen: not known. Gene names follow the mouse nomenclature. The CDR3 end falls 4 residues outside the read, so it is completed with the germline J gene.

The sequencing sample was made of CD4+ T cells sorted from a lymph node. This chain uses TRBV19 with TRBJ2-1; the match to TRBD1 covers 10 bases. This clonotype originated in a C3H/HeJ mouse with alopecia areata. The strain bears MHC haplotype H2-k. The CDR3 loop reads CASSITGTGDYAEQFF. CDR3 DNA, as far as it was read: TGTGCCAGCAGTATAACCGGGACAGGGGACTATGCT.